Described below is a single T cell receptor (beta chain) sequence and its context. The antigen is undetermined. This sample stems from a study of blood T cells in healthy people across ages. General observations from the study: Among long-lived donors, naive CD4+ cells were more numerous and diversity higher than in aged donors.

The germline V gene encodes CDR1 DFQATT and CDR2 SNEGSKA (reference sequence). Trimming took 6 bases from V and 4 from J, leaving 11 bases between them. The CDR3 extends over 12 amino acids. Alongside a J-beta primer mix, a sample-barcoded 5' primer served in a second PCR lasting about 6 to 12 cycles. TCRdb used MiXCR to reprocess the 5' RACE reads, holding one entry per CDR3 protein. The sample shows hundreds of thousands of distinct CDR3 sequences, 25% to 30% of them seen only once. This clonotype was sampled from a woman between 70 and 85 years old in good health. What was sequenced was blood. The chain combines TRBV20-1 with TRBJ2-3; unclear D gene. The CDR3 sequence is CSAARVADTQYF. The CDR3 DNA reads TGCAGTGCCGCCAGAGTCGCAGATACGCAGTATTTT.